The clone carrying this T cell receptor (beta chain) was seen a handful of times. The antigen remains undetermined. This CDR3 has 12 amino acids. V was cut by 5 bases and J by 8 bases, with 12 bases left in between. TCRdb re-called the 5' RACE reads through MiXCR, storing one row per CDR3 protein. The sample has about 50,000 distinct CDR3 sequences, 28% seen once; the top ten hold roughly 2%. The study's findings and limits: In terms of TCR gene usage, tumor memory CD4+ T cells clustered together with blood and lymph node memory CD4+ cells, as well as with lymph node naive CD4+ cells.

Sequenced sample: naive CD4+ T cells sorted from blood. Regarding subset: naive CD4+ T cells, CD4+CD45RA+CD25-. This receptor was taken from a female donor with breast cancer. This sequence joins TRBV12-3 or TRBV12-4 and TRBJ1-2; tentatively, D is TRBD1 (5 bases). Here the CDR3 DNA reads TGTGCCAGCAGTCGTGACAGTTGGGGCTACACCTTC. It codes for CASSRDSWGYTF.